The 31 T cell receptor beta chains below all came from one sample that was sequenced in a study of blood T cell repertoires in COVID-19 (dated by TCRdb to about 2020). Library construction relied on the immunoSEQ multiplex PCR assay. This is the immuneACCESS table as TCRdb keeps it, with only in-frame sequences that have V and J called. A part of the clones is gone; compared with another copy, unresolved V genes explain less than half, and the rest is unexplained. For this sample there are under 300,000 clones; about 83% appear just once. The ten largest clones add up to 1.9% of the sample. The sequencing input was peripheral blood. These receptors were taken from a man aged 25 to 40 who had recovered from COVID-19.

The chain links TRBV5-4 to TRBJ1-1; unclear D gene. The CDR3 has 17 residues. The V end lost 4 bases, the J end lost 0 bases, and 19 bases lay between the germline ends. The germline gives CDR1 SGHNT, CDR2 YYREEE (reference sequence). CDR3 sequence: CASSPPLGGGMNTEAFF. The DNA of the CDR3 is TGTGCCAGCAGCCCACCCCTCGGAGGCGGGATGAACACTGAAGCTTTCTTT.

This clone was detected a few times. V gene TRBV6-5 combines with J gene TRBJ1-5; D gene ambiguous. V lost 6 bases and J 6 bases, leaving 12 bases between the germline ends. This CDR3 region has 13 residues. The germline CDR1 and CDR2 sequences are MNHEY and SVGAGI. The CDR3 loop reads CASSTREAQPQHF. CDR3 sequence (DNA): TGTGCCAGCAGCACAAGGGAGGCTCAGCCCCAGCATTTT.

The gene calls are TRBV18 and TRBJ2-1; tentatively, D is TRBD1 (5 bases). CDR3 size: 14 residues. Germline V gene lookup returns CDR1 KGHSH and CDR2 LQKENI. Trimming stripped 0 bases from V and 4 bases from J, with 7 bases between. In nucleotides, the CDR3 is TGTGCCAGCTCACCACCGAACAGGTACAATGAGCAGTTCTTC. This codes for CASSPPNRYNEQFF.

The genes are TRBV18 and TRBJ2-5; perhaps TRBD1 as D (5 bases). Germline V gives CDR1 KGHSH, CDR2 LQKENI. The CDR3 is 15 residues long. The V end was cut by 4 bases, the J end by 2 bases, with 14 bases between. DNA for the CDR3: TGTGCCAGCTCACAAGGGGCCCCAGGGCAAGAGACCCAGTACTTC. Residues: CASSQGAPGQETQYF.

The chain is built from TRBV5-1 and TRBJ1-4, with 8 positions matching TRBD1. This CDR3 contains 17 residues. Germline trimming cut 4 bases from V and 5 bases from J; bases unmatched to any gene: 13. Germline V gene sequence: CDR1 SGHRS, CDR2 YFSETQ. CDR3 nucleotide sequence: TGCGCCAGCAGCACTCGTTCAGTAGGACAGGGAAATGAAAAACTGTTTTTT. Translation: CASSTRSVGQGNEKLFF.

The gene calls are TRBV14 and TRBJ2-7; TRBD1 is a possible D gene (5 bases). The CDR3 runs to 13 residues. CDR1 is SGHDN and CDR2 is FVKESK in the germline V gene. The V gene lost 1 base and the J gene lost 1 base, with 5 bases spanning the gap. CDR3: CASSQGQSYEQYF. The DNA for the CDR3 is TGTGCCAGCAGCCAAGGACAGTCCTACGAGCAGTACTTC.

This clone came up once. The V gene is TRBV6-6, the J gene TRBJ2-3; D possibly corresponds to TRBD2 (7 bases). The germline CDR1 and CDR2 sequences are MNHNY and SVGAGI (reference sequence). This CDR3 spans 15 amino acids. The V end lost 2 bases, the J end lost 8 bases, and 17 bases lay between the germline ends. In DNA, the CDR3 is TGTGCCAGCAGTTACATGGGGGGGGGCGAAGCTACGCAGTATTTT. Its protein is CASSYMGGGEATQYF.

The chain has TRBV10-3 and TRBJ1-1; a weak D match, TRBD1 (5 bases). V lost 3 bases, J lost 1 base, and 9 bases lay in between. Germline V gene data show CDR1 as ENHRY and CDR2 as SYGVKD. This CDR3 comprises 14 residues. The CDR3 nucleotides are TGTGCCATCAGTGACCAGGGTGGGAACACTGAAGCTTTCTTT. The encoded protein is CAISDQGGNTEAFF.

The chain joins TRBV19 to TRBJ2-7; TRBD1 matches at 9 bases. Losses at the gene ends were 6 bases for V and 0 bases for J; bases not matched to a gene: 3. The CDR3 runs to 14 residues. Germline CDR1 LNHDA, CDR2 SQIVND (reference sequence). The CDR3 is CASRGQGNSYEQYF. The CDR3, as DNA: TGTGCCAGTAGGGGACAGGGAAACTCCTACGAGCAGTACTTC.

The V gene is TRBV2, the J gene TRBJ2-7; a weak D match, TRBD2 (5 bases). Germline V CDR1 and CDR2: SNHLY, FYNNEI. This CDR3 contains 13 residues. The V end lost 4 bases, the J end lost 3 bases, and 10 bases lay between the germline ends. The CDR3 sequence: CASSVGRDYEQYV. CDR3 coding DNA: TGTGCCAGCAGTGTTGGACGGGACTACGAGCAGTACGTC.

The rearrangement uses TRBV5-1 and TRBJ2-1, with 8 nucleotides matching TRBD1. Trimming took 1 base from V and 7 from J; bases not matched to a gene: 7. The CDR3 runs to 15 residues. Germline CDR1 SGHRS, CDR2 YFSETQ. The CDR3 is CASSLLTQGANEQFF. The CDR3 DNA reads as TGCGCCAGCAGCTTGCTCACCCAGGGGGCGAATGAGCAGTTCTTC.

The V call is TRBV12-5, the J call TRBJ2-5; D uncertain. Trimming cost V 5 bases and J 0 bases, with 19 bases left between them. Looked up from germline, CDR1 is LGHNT and CDR2 is FRNRAP. The CDR3 is 17 residues long. The CDR3: CASGLFPRHTYQETQYF. The CDR3 DNA sequence: TGTGCTAGTGGTCTTTTCCCGCGGCACACGTACCAAGAGACCCAGTACTTC. The full variable domain, completed using reference TRBV12-5 and TRBJ2-5, is DARVTQTPRHKVTEMGQEVTMRCQPILGHNTVFWYRQTMMQGLELLAYFRNRAPLDDSGMPKDRFSAEMPDATLATLKIQPSEPRDSAVYFCASGLFPRHTYQETQYFGPGTRLLVL.

CDR3 sequence: CAIGLAGANEQFF. In DNA, the CDR3 is TGTGCCATCGGACTAGCGGGGGCAAATGAGCAGTTCTTC. V usage is TRBV10-3 and J usage is TRBJ2-1, with 13 bases aligning to TRBD2. The germline CDR1 and CDR2 sequences are ENHRY and SYGVKD. This CDR3 has 13 amino acids. J lost 7 bases, V lost 8 bases, and 2 bases had no gene match.

V is TRBV10-2 and J is TRBJ1-4; 9 positions agree with TRBD1. The CDR3 consists of 14 residues. CDR1 is WSHSY and CDR2 is SAAADI in the germline V gene. V was clipped by 5 bases and J by 5 bases; unmatched bases: 3. The CDR3 DNA reads as TGCGCCAGCAGTTTGGGACAGGGAAATGAAAAACTGTTTTTT. It encodes CASSLGQGNEKLFF.

CDR3 amino acids: CASSQLAGSRVKETQYF. CDR3 nucleotide sequence: TGTGCCAGCAGCCAACTAGCGGGTTCTCGTGTTAAAGAGACCCAGTACTTC. The chain employs TRBV3-1 (or the pseudogene TRBV3-2) and TRBJ2-5, with 8 positions matching TRBD2. J gave up 3 bases and V 2 bases, and 11 bases lay outside the gene matches. This CDR3 is 17 amino acids long. Germline V gene sequence: CDR1 LGHDT, CDR2 YNNKEL (reference sequence).

The chain employs TRBV7-2 and TRBJ1-1; TRBD1 matches at 7 bases. J was trimmed by 11 bases and V by 5 bases; bases with no gene match: 8. CDR1 is SGHTA, CDR2 FQGNSA, per germline. The CDR3 totals 12 residues. In DNA, the CDR3 is TGTGCCAGCAGCCGCGACAGGGTGAGGGCTTTCTTT. Translating gives CASSRDRVRAFF.

The chain is built from TRBV29-1 and TRBJ1-1; TRBD1 matches 7 bases. In germline, CDR1 is SQVTM, CDR2 ANQGSEA. The CDR3 runs to 13 residues. The V and J ends lost 2 bases and 4 bases, in that order; junction bases with no gene match: 4. The CDR3 sequence is CSVERDRSTEAFF. The CDR3 DNA is TGCAGCGTTGAACGGGACAGAAGCACTGAAGCTTTCTTT.

Concerning this clone itself: Likely a read error: the CDR3 ends without its conserved phenylalanine or tryptophan. Because the CDR3's place on the DNA is in doubt, the DNA is left out and the CDR3 is given as listed by TCRdb. This chain joins TRBV2 and TRBJ1-1; the table's TRBD1 call for D was not verified on the DNA. The germline gives CDR1 SNHLY, CDR2 FYNNEI. Inclusive of both ends, the CDR3 amounts to 13 amino acids. The CDR3: CASSVVMGQGAGN.

The chain carries TRBV18 and TRBJ1-1; TRBD1 matches at 7 bases. Germline loops: CDR1 KGHSH, CDR2 LQKENI. This CDR3 has 16 amino acids. The junction had 7 bases not matched to a gene; V was cut back by 3 bases and J by 0 bases. The CDR3 reads CASSPMTGRLNTEAFF. The CDR3 DNA sequence: TGTGCCAGCTCACCTATGACAGGGAGGTTGAACACTGAAGCTTTCTTT. The full variable domain, in which reference TRBV18 and TRBJ1-1 provide the parts outside the CDR3, is NAGVMQNPRHLVRRRGQEARLRCSPMKGHSHVYWYRQLPEEGLKFMVYLQKENIIDESGMPKERFSAEFPKEGPSILRIQQVVRGDSAAYFCASSPMTGRLNTEAFFGQGTRLTVV.

This sequence joins TRBV20-1 and TRBJ2-3; 13 positions match TRBD2. V trimming: 3 bases; J trimming: 3 bases; junction bases outside the gene matches: 3. Per germline, CDR1 DFQATT and CDR2 SNEGSKA (reference sequence). This CDR3 is built from 15 residues. The CDR3 reads CSASTSGGATDTQYF. The CDR3 DNA reads TGCAGTGCTAGTACTAGCGGGGGGGCTACAGATACGCAGTATTTT.

The rearrangement links TRBV4-1 to TRBJ2-7; TRBD1 agrees at 10 bases. The CDR3 covers 16 residues. In germline, CDR1 is MGHRA, CDR2 YSYEKL. With 3 bases clipped from V and 3 bases from J, the junction kept 8 bases outside the gene matches. For the CDR3, the DNA is TGCGCCAGCAGCCAGTTAGGGACAGGGGTCATCTACGAGCAGTACTTC. Protein product: CASSQLGTGVIYEQYF.

The chain joins TRBV12-3 or TRBV12-4 to TRBJ2-7; 7 nucleotides match TRBD1. The trim removed 6 bases at V and 5 bases at J, leaving 7 bases unmatched. The CDR3 has 13 amino acids. The chain's CDR3 is CASSRTGNHEQYV. In nucleotides, the CDR3 is TGTGCCAGCAGCCGGACAGGTAACCACGAGCAGTACGTC.

This clone was observed many times. This chain joins TRBV7-9 and TRBJ2-2; 10 bases are shared with TRBD1. The CDR3 runs 15 residues. J gave up 7 bases and V 6 bases, and 8 bases lay outside the gene matches. Looked up from germline, CDR1 is SEHNR and CDR2 is FQNEAQ (reference sequence). CDR3 loop: CASRPRQGAYGELFF. The CDR3 nucleotides are TGTGCCAGCAGGCCCAGACAGGGGGCTTACGGGGAGCTGTTTTTT.

This sequence joins TRBV2 and TRBJ1-2; 7 bases line up with TRBD1. CDR1 is SNHLY and CDR2 is FYNNEI in the germline V gene. The CDR3 has 13 residues. The junction had 2 bases not matched to a gene; V was cut back by 4 bases and J by 3 bases. CDR3 nucleotide sequence: TGTGCCAGCAGTGTAGGACAGGACTATGGCTACACCTTC. As protein: CASSVGQDYGYTF.

This clone has just a few counts. This sequence joins TRBV28 and TRBJ1-2; perhaps TRBD1 as D (6 bases). Trimming took 4 bases from V and 1 from J, leaving 10 bases between them. The germline V gene encodes CDR1 MDHEN and CDR2 SYDVKM. The CDR3 contains 14 residues. The CDR3 here is CASSSRQDNYGYTF. The CDR3 coding sequence is TGTGCCAGCAGTTCTCGACAGGATAACTATGGCTACACCTTC.

The rearrangement links TRBV28 to TRBJ2-3; 11 bases map to TRBD2. Losses at the gene ends were 4 bases for V and 3 bases for J; bases not matched to a gene: 3. This CDR3 region has 15 residues. CDR1 MDHEN and CDR2 SYDVKM come from the germline V gene. The CDR3 bases are TGTGCCAGCAGTTGGACTAGCGGGTTAACAGATACGCAGTATTTT. This gives the protein CASSWTSGLTDTQYF.

The chain joins TRBV27 to TRBJ1-5; 10 bases are a match to TRBD1. The CDR3 runs to 15 residues. After removal of 3 bases from V and 4 bases from J, the junction contained 3 bases not matched to a gene. From germline, CDR1 is MNHEY and CDR2 SMNVEV (reference sequence). The CDR3 sequence is CASSLDRGFNQPQHF. CDR3 nucleotides: TGTGCCAGCAGTTTGGACAGGGGGTTTAATCAGCCCCAGCATTTT.

The chain couples TRBV14 to TRBJ1-2; the match to TRBD1 covers 7 bases. Germline values: CDR1 SGHDN, CDR2 FVKESK. The CDR3 is 14 amino acids. The V gene end was trimmed by 0 bases and the J gene end by 8 bases; junction bases not matched to a gene: 6. The CDR3 reads CASSQELQGQGYTF. The CDR3 nucleotides read TGTGCCAGCAGCCAAGAGCTACAGGGACAGGGCTACACCTTC.

This clone has more than one count but fewer than ten. The V call is TRBV7-2, the J call TRBJ2-4, with 7 bases fitting TRBD2. Per germline, CDR1 SGHTA and CDR2 FQGNSA. This CDR3 has 14 residues. The V gene end was trimmed by 5 bases and the J gene end by 0 bases; junction bases not matched to a gene: 1. The CDR3 here is CASSGGGAKNIQYF. For the CDR3, the DNA is TGTGCCAGCAGCGGCGGGGGAGCCAAAAACATTCAGTACTTC.

The V and J genes are TRBV11-2 and TRBJ2-2; D is possibly TRBD2 (5 bases). The V end lost 3 bases, the J end lost 6 bases, and 11 bases lay between the germline ends. Germline CDR1 reads SGHAT; CDR2 reads FQNNGV. The CDR3 has 14 amino acids. CDR3: CASSFRPGAGELFF. As DNA, the CDR3 is TGTGCCAGCAGCTTTAGACCCGGGGCCGGGGAGCTGTTTTTT.

A single count supports this clone. The J gene is TRBJ2-1, the V gene TRBV5-1, with TRBD2 matching over 8 bases. This CDR3 is 15 amino acids long. After removal of 8 bases from V and 8 bases from J, the junction contained 15 bases not matched to a gene. CDR1 is SGHRS and CDR2 is YFSETQ in the germline V gene. The CDR3 loop is CASGTTGLEVDEQFF. The CDR3, as DNA: TGCGCCAGTGGGACGACGGGACTAGAGGTTGATGAGCAGTTCTTC.